Sequencing of this T cell receptor (beta chain) was carried out in a study of T-cell memory formation after mild COVID-19. Overall study results and limits: Pre-infection memory harbored some responding clones, suggesting cross-reactive memory joined.

Per the germline V gene, CDR1 is SGHVS and CDR2 is FNYEAQ. This CDR3 spans 17 amino acids. Trimming removed 2 bases from V and 4 bases from J; junction bases left unmatched: 11. Each CDR3 protein is one row after TCRdb ran MiXCR on the 5' RACE reads. The table includes around 200,000 distinct CDR3 sequences, roughly 23% detected once. This clonotype was counted between two and nine times. Its antigen remains unidentified. What was sequenced was PBMCs or a T cell subset sorted from them (not recorded which). The chain joins TRBV7-6 to TRBJ2-7; 10 bases line up with TRBD2. This clonotype originated in an adult woman who had mild COVID-19 (a few samples of this study predate the infection). Cell type and time point are not known. CDR3 nucleotide sequence: TGTGCCAGCAGCTTACGTGGGACTAGCGTGTGGGGATACGAGCAGTACTTC. It yields the protein CASSLRGTSVWGYEQYF.